These 15 T cell receptor beta chains were sequenced from one sample in a study of T cell changes during pregnancy in multiple sclerosis (dated by TCRdb to between 2019 and 2020). Library method: the immunoSEQ multiplex PCR assay. Imported from immuneACCESS, the table was reduced by TCRdb to in-frame sequences with V and J called. These copies leave out some clones; in studies compared against another copy, an unresolved V gene accounts for under half, and the cause of the remainder is not known. Within this sample are 15,000 to 20,000 clones, with approximately 90% of them counted one time only. The biggest ten clones account for 1.3% of the sample. The starting material was CD4+ T cells from peripheral blood mononuclear cells, obtained in the first trimester of pregnancy. Receptor source: a female donor in good health, enrolled as a control in a pregnancy study.

The chain uses TRBV9 and TRBJ2-3; 12 nucleotides match TRBD2. The CDR3 sequence is 19 residues long. The germline V gene encodes CDR1 SGDLS and CDR2 YYNGEE. J lost 5 bases, V lost 0 bases, and 13 bases had no gene match. CDR3 sequence: CASSVVAGLAGPPGDTQYF. The CDR3 DNA reads as TGTGCCAGCAGCGTAGTTGCTGGACTAGCGGGACCCCCGGGAGATACGCAGTATTTT.

The chain employs TRBV30 and TRBJ2-7; TRBD1 agrees at 8 bases. Germline values: CDR1 GTSNPN, CDR2 SVGIG (reference sequence). V lost 5 bases, J lost 1 base, and 1 base stayed unmatched. The CDR3 has 12 residues. CDR3 amino acids: CAWGDRSYEQYF. The CDR3 nucleotides read TGTGCCTGGGGGGACAGGTCCTACGAGCAGTACTTC.

The chain carries TRBV25-1 and TRBJ2-1, with TRBD2 identical over 12 bases. Germline-derived CDR1 and CDR2 are MGHDK and SYGVNS. J was trimmed by 1 base and V by 8 bases; bases with no gene match: 9. The CDR3 runs 17 residues. The CDR3, as DNA: TGTGCCAGCGCCACCACTAGCGGGGGGAGGTCCTACAATGAGCAGTTCTTC. Protein product: CASATTSGGRSYNEQFF.

The chain uses TRBV27 and TRBJ1-1; 10 bases fit TRBD1. The CDR3 totals 16 residues. Germline V gives CDR1 MNHEY, CDR2 SMNVEV (reference sequence). Trimming cost V 5 bases and J 1 base; bases outside gene matches: 7. Here the CDR3 reads CASSKPTGGRNTEAFF. The CDR3 nucleotides read TGTGCCAGCAGTAAACCGACAGGGGGCCGGAACACTGAAGCTTTCTTT.

V is TRBV27 and J is TRBJ2-1, with a weak D call TRBD1 (5 bases). The CDR3 consists of 13 residues. Trimming removed 5 bases from V and 4 bases from J, with 9 bases in between. Germline V CDR1 and CDR2: MNHEY, SMNVEV (reference sequence). The CDR3 bases are TGTGCCAGCAGTCTGGCAGGGTACAATGAGCAGTTCTTC. Residues: CASSLAGYNEQFF.

The CDR3 DNA reads as TGTGCCAGCAGCAAAAAGATGCGACAGGGACATGGCTACACCTTC. Protein product: CASSKKMRQGHGYTF. This chain connects TRBV21-1 to TRBJ1-2; TRBD1 is the table's D call and was not checked against the DNA. TRBV21-1 is reported as a pseudogene. This CDR3 contains 15 residues.

The chain combines TRBV6-4 with TRBJ1-4, with TRBD1 identical over 8 bases. V shed 10 bases and J 7 bases; nucleotides not matched to a gene: 11. The CDR3 is 14 amino acids. Looked up from germline, CDR1 is MRHNA and CDR2 is SNTAGT. For the CDR3, the DNA is TGTGCCACCCTGGACAGGGATTGGGGTGAAAAACTGTTTTTT. The encoded protein is CATLDRDWGEKLFF.

The J gene is TRBJ1-5, the V gene TRBV19; D is uncertain. V lost 4 bases and J lost 4, with 8 bases in between. CDR1 and CDR2 (germline): LNHDA, SQIVND (reference sequence). The CDR3 consists of 13 residues. DNA of the CDR3: TGTGCCAGTAGTACCGGGTTAAATCAGCCCCAGCATTTT. The encoded protein is CASSTGLNQPQHF.

This clone appeared once. The chain recombines TRBV12-5 with TRBJ2-3, with TRBD1 matching 8 bases. With 6 bases clipped from V and 2 bases from J, the junction kept 1 base outside the gene matches. In germline, CDR1 is LGHNT, CDR2 FRNRAP. This CDR3 is 13 amino acids long. DNA of the CDR3: TGTGCTAGTGGGGGACAGGCCACAGATACGCAGTATTTT. Protein product: CASGGQATDTQYF.

This chain joins TRBV30 and TRBJ1-2, with TRBD1 identical over 7 bases. The V segment lost 8 bases and the J segment 0 bases; nucleotides outside the gene matches: 6. This CDR3 region has 13 residues. The germline gives CDR1 GTSNPN, CDR2 SVGIG (reference sequence). Written as DNA, the CDR3 is TGTGCCAGTGACAGGGCCCCTAACTATGGCTACACCTTC. This sequence encodes CASDRAPNYGYTF.

This CDR3 is CAWSARNEQFF. CDR3 in DNA: TGTGCCTGGAGTGCTAGAAATGAGCAGTTCTTC. J is TRBJ2-1 and V is TRBV30; D gene uncertain. CDR3 length: 11 amino acids. CDR1 is GTSNPN and CDR2 is SVGIG in the germline V gene (reference sequence). The germline V and J ends were trimmed by 1 base and 7 bases, with 5 bases remaining between them.

DNA of the CDR3: TGTGCCAGTGCCGAGGGCACTGAAGCTTTCTTT. Amino acids: CASAEGTEAFF. This chain links TRBV19 with TRBJ1-1; D gene uncertain. The germline V gene encodes CDR1 LNHDA and CDR2 SQIVND (reference sequence). The CDR3 contains 11 residues. V gave up 8 bases and J gave up 4 bases, with 8 bases separating them.

V usage is TRBV5-1 and J usage is TRBJ2-4; 9 nucleotides match TRBD2. V lost 1 base and J lost 5; bases outside the gene matches: 1. Germline assignment: CDR1 SGHRS and CDR2 YFSETQ. This CDR3 is built from 14 residues. The CDR3: CASSLTSGQNIQYF. CDR3 nucleotides: TGCGCCAGCAGCTTGACTAGCGGGCAAAACATTCAGTACTTC.

This sequence joins TRBV9 and TRBJ2-3, with D possibly matching TRBD1 (5 bases). This CDR3 has 14 residues. Germline-derived CDR1 and CDR2 are SGDLS and YYNGEE. Trimming removed 3 bases from V and 3 bases from J, with 11 bases in between. In DNA form, the CDR3 reads TGTGCCAGCAGCGAGGGGATCCCAACAGATACGCAGTATTTT. It translates to CASSEGIPTDTQYF.

This clone was detected only once. CDR3 amino acids: CASSDWGQDYEQYF. The CDR3 DNA is TGTGCCAGCAGTGATTGGGGACAGGACTACGAGCAGTACTTC. The chain combines TRBV2 with TRBJ2-7, with 8 positions matching TRBD1. Trimming at V came to 3 bases and at J to 3 bases, leaving 4 bases not matched to a gene. The CDR3 totals 14 residues. The germline V gene has CDR1 SNHLY and CDR2 FYNNEI.